These 28 T cell receptor beta chains originate from one sample sequenced in a study of blood T cell repertoires in COVID-19. TCRdb's table, derived via immunoSEQ multiplex PCR, lists solely in-frame clones and lacks some. The sample yields some 190,000 clones, roughly 85% seen once. The specimen was peripheral blood. The receptor source for this set is a woman older than 75 with active or convalescent COVID-19.

This chain joins TRBV9 and TRBJ2-5; 8 bases align to TRBD2. CDR1 and CDR2 from the germline V gene are SGDLS and YYNGEE. CDR3 length: 16 residues. The ends lost 3 bases at V and 5 bases at J; junction bases unmatched: 12. The CDR3 loop reads CASSGNQAGAGETQYF. CDR3 sequence (DNA): TGTGCCAGCAGCGGGAACCAAGCGGGAGCCGGGGAGACCCAGTACTTC.

The chain uses TRBV14 and TRBJ2-1; D is unclear. In germline, CDR1 is SGHDN, CDR2 FVKESK. CDR3 length: 15 amino acids. V shed 4 bases and J shed 0 bases, with 10 bases lying between them. CDR3 region: CASSRSRSSYNEQFF. The CDR3 DNA reads TGTGCCAGCAGCCGGTCAAGGAGCTCCTACAATGAGCAGTTCTTC.

The chain joins TRBV9 to TRBJ2-5; TRBD2 is a possible D gene (6 bases). This CDR3 comprises 15 residues. V shed 3 bases and J shed 3 bases, with 15 bases lying between them. CDR1 and CDR2 (germline): SGDLS, YYNGEE. DNA of the CDR3: TGTGCCAGCAGCGGTTTCCGTAGCGGAAAAGAGACCCAGTACTTC. Residues: CASSGFRSGKETQYF.

The rearrangement uses TRBV7-8 and TRBJ2-4; 8 bases match TRBD1. Looked up from germline, CDR1 is SGHVS and CDR2 is FQNEAQ. The CDR3 is 16 residues long. V lost 5 bases to trimming and J lost 0 bases; unmatched junction nucleotides: 6. The CDR3 spells CASSLRTGQAKNIQYF. The CDR3 DNA sequence: TGTGCCAGCAGCCTTCGGACAGGGCAAGCCAAAAACATTCAGTACTTC.

V and J are TRBV3-1 (or the pseudogene TRBV3-2) and TRBJ1-2, with D tentatively TRBD1 (5 bases). Germline CDR1 is LGHDT and CDR2 is YNNKEL (reference sequence). V lost 1 base and J 6 bases, leaving 9 bases between the germline ends. This CDR3 has 13 amino acids. The CDR3 loop reads CASSQGWGDGYTF. CDR3 DNA: TGTGCCAGCAGCCAAGGATGGGGCGATGGCTACACCTTC.

This rearrangement joins TRBV4-2 to TRBJ2-7; 10 bases line up with TRBD2. The V and J ends lost 0 bases and 1 base, in that order; junction bases with no gene match: 3. This CDR3 region has 16 residues. Germline CDR1 reads LGHNA; CDR2 reads YNFKEQ. CDR3 sequence reads: CASSQDLAGVSYEQYF. The CDR3 DNA reads TGTGCCAGCAGCCAAGACCTAGCGGGAGTATCCTACGAGCAGTACTTC.

The chain couples TRBV28 to TRBJ2-5, with 7 bases aligning to TRBD1. The CDR3 length is 14 residues. V was pared by 4 bases and J by 5 bases, with 7 bases of the junction left unmatched. The V gene's germline CDR1 is MDHEN and CDR2 SYDVKM. This chain's CDR3 is CASSSTGWMETQYF. Written as DNA, the CDR3 is TGTGCCAGCAGTTCGACAGGGTGGATGGAGACCCAGTACTTC.

This chain uses TRBV6-5 with TRBJ2-1; 10 nucleotides line up with TRBD2. In germline, CDR1 is MNHEY, CDR2 SVGAGI. This CDR3 is built from 14 residues. V trimming: 6 bases; J trimming: 9 bases; junction bases outside the gene matches: 8. The CDR3 loop is CASRDLAGVGEQFF. The CDR3 DNA reads as TGTGCCAGCAGGGATCTAGCGGGAGTGGGTGAGCAGTTCTTC.

The chain combines TRBV5-1 with TRBJ1-1; D might be TRBD1 (6 bases). Germline loops: CDR1 SGHRS, CDR2 YFSETQ. V was pared by 4 bases and J by 4 bases, with 11 bases between. The CDR3 length is 13 residues. Written as DNA, the CDR3 is TGCGCCAGCAGCGATACAGGGTTCACTGAAGCTTTCTTT. It translates to CASSDTGFTEAFF.

The DNA for the CDR3 is TGTGCCAGCAGTTCGCCTCGGACAGGGAGCTATGGCTACACCTTC. It specifies CASSSPRTGSYGYTF. The chain has TRBV28 and TRBJ1-2; 8 nucleotides match TRBD1. The CDR3 loop spans 15 amino acids. Per germline, CDR1 MDHEN and CDR2 SYDVKM. Germline trimming cut 4 bases from V and 4 bases from J; bases unmatched to any gene: 8.

The genes are TRBV4-1 and TRBJ2-7; unclear D gene. The CDR3 contains 13 residues. V was cut by 2 bases and J by 6 bases, with 11 bases left in between. Germline values: CDR1 MGHRA, CDR2 YSYEKL. Here the CDR3 reads CASSQPPSSEQYF. CDR3 bases: TGCGCCAGCAGCCAACCCCCTTCGTCCGAGCAGTACTTC.

The rearrangement joins TRBV4-1 to TRBJ2-3; a weak D match, TRBD1 (6 bases). Germline V lookup: CDR1 MGHRA, CDR2 YSYEKL. The CDR3 is 14 amino acids. V lost 4 bases to trimming and J lost 5 bases, with 13 bases between them. Here the CDR3 DNA reads TGCGCCAGCAGCCTTCCCCAAGGGGGAGATACGCAGTATTTT. Its translation: CASSLPQGGDTQYF.

The chain is built from TRBV5-1 and TRBJ2-1; 13 bases align to TRBD2. The V and J ends lost 4 bases and 10 bases, in that order; junction bases with no gene match: 8. This CDR3 contains 15 residues. Germline lookup yields CDR1 SGHRS and CDR2 YFSETQ. The CDR3 region is CASSTEGLAGVEQFF. The CDR3 nucleotides read TGCGCCAGCAGCACCGAAGGACTAGCGGGAGTCGAGCAGTTCTTC.

The V gene is TRBV18, the J gene TRBJ2-5; D is possibly TRBD2 (6 bases). The CDR3 is 16 residues long. In germline, CDR1 is KGHSH, CDR2 LQKENI. The ends were cut back, 3 bases at V and 3 bases at J, with 17 bases in the middle. The CDR3 is CASSPEVKRVKETQYF. CDR3 DNA sequence: TGTGCCAGCTCACCCGAAGTCAAGCGGGTAAAAGAGACCCAGTACTTC. The complete variable domain, with remaining parts taken from reference TRBV18 and TRBJ2-5, reads NAGVMQNPRHLVRRRGQEARLRCSPMKGHSHVYWYRQLPEEGLKFMVYLQKENIIDESGMPKERFSAEFPKEGPSILRIQQVVRGDSAAYFCASSPEVKRVKETQYFGPGTRLLVL.

This chain links TRBV19 with TRBJ1-6, with 7 bases that match TRBD1. J gave up 7 bases and V 9 bases, and 6 bases lay outside the gene matches. Germline assignment: CDR1 LNHDA and CDR2 SQIVND (reference sequence). There are 13 residues in the CDR3. The CDR3 DNA reads TGTGCCAGCGACAGGGATGGGAATTCACCCCTCCACTTT. Protein sequence: CASDRDGNSPLHF.

V gene TRBV6-2 or TRBV6-3 combines with J gene TRBJ2-7, with 7 bases fitting TRBD2. Looked up from germline, CDR1 is MNHEY and CDR2 is SVGEGT. This CDR3 has 14 amino acids. With 6 bases clipped from V and 5 bases from J, the junction kept 10 bases outside the gene matches. As DNA, the CDR3 is TGTGCCAGCAGCCTCGCGGGAGTCGTGGACGAGCAGTACTTC. It translates to CASSLAGVVDEQYF.

The rearrangement links TRBV6-5 to TRBJ1-1; 9 bases are shared with TRBD1. The J segment lost 10 bases and the V segment lost 4 bases, leaving 13 bases of the junction unmatched. This CDR3 has 15 residues. CDR1 and CDR2 from the germline V gene are MNHEY and SVGAGI. CDR3 coding DNA: TGTGCCAGCAGTTCCTTTGGACAGGGGCCGCCTGGAGCTTTCTTT. Translation gives CASSSFGQGPPGAFF.

The chain couples TRBV7-9 to TRBJ1-1, with D possibly being TRBD1 (5 bases). This CDR3 has 15 residues. The germline CDR1 and CDR2 sequences are SEHNR and FQNEAQ (reference sequence). The V gene lost 5 bases and the J gene lost 0 bases, with 13 bases spanning the gap. The CDR3 region is CASSPETELNTEAFF. CDR3 nucleotides: TGTGCCAGCAGCCCGGAGACAGAGCTGAACACTGAAGCTTTCTTT.

In DNA, the CDR3 is TGTGCCAGCAGCCGGCGGGGAGGCAATCAGCCCCAGCATTTT. Translated: CASSRRGGNQPQHF. The chain is built from TRBV5-6 and TRBJ1-5; D unclear. CDR1 and CDR2 from the germline V gene are SGHDT and YYEEEE. This CDR3 is 14 amino acids long. Deletions cut 4 bases from V and 2 bases from J, with 10 bases between.

The chain uses TRBV4-2 and TRBJ2-7, with TRBD2 matching over 14 bases. Per germline, CDR1 LGHNA and CDR2 YNFKEQ. This CDR3 comprises 16 residues. Trimming removed 3 bases from V and 4 bases from J; junction bases left unmatched: 5. Written as DNA, the CDR3 is TGTGCCAGCAGCCAGACCGGGACTAGCGGGAGATACGAGCAGTACTTC. It yields the protein CASSQTGTSGRYEQYF.

The chain joins TRBV5-1 to TRBJ1-1; D perhaps matches TRBD1 (6 bases). CDR3 size: 14 residues. The germline V gene has CDR1 SGHRS and CDR2 YFSETQ. The V gene lost 4 bases and the J gene lost 2 bases, with 12 bases spanning the gap. DNA of the CDR3: TGCGCCAGCAGCCTCGACAGGACTAACACTGAAGCTTTCTTT. Protein sequence: CASSLDRTNTEAFF. The variable domain in full, completed from reference TRBV5-1 and TRBJ1-1, reads KAGVTQTPRYLIKTRGQQVTLSCSPISGHRSVSWYQQTPGQGLQFLFEYFSETQRNKGNFPGRFSGRQFSNSRSEMNVSTLELGDSALYLCASSLDRTNTEAFFGQGTRLTVV.

The V call is TRBV24-1, the J call TRBJ2-5; D perhaps matches TRBD1 (6 bases). The germline V gene has CDR1 KGHDR and CDR2 SFDVKD. The ends were cut back, 2 bases at V and 1 base at J, with 16 bases in the middle. CDR3 length: 17 amino acids. The CDR3 is CATSDSRGRGPQETQYF. CDR3 DNA sequence: TGTGCCACCAGTGATTCGAGGGGCAGGGGCCCCCAAGAGACCCAGTACTTC.

This chain uses TRBV18 with TRBJ1-5; the match to TRBD1 covers 7 bases. CDR3 length equals 17 residues. Germline CDR1 reads KGHSH; CDR2 reads LQKENI. The trim removed 6 bases at V and 0 bases at J, leaving 11 bases unmatched. In nucleotides, the CDR3 is TGTGCCAGCTCTCTCCGGGACAGCTTTAATAGCAATCAGCCCCAGCATTTT. Translated, it gives CASSLRDSFNSNQPQHF.

The gene calls are TRBV3-1 (or the pseudogene TRBV3-2) and TRBJ2-2; possibly TRBD1 for D (5 bases). Germline V gene sequence: CDR1 LGHDT, CDR2 YNNKEL (reference sequence). V gave up 2 bases and J gave up 7 bases, with 11 bases separating them. The CDR3 extends over 14 amino acids. The CDR3 sequence is CASSQWGADGELFF. CDR3 nucleotide sequence: TGTGCCAGCAGCCAATGGGGCGCGGACGGGGAGCTGTTTTTT.

The chain joins TRBV7-3 to TRBJ1-2; TRBD1 agrees at 7 bases. Germline V CDR1 and CDR2: SGHTA, FQGTGA. The CDR3 is 13 amino acids. J gave up 6 bases and V 0 bases, and 1 base lay outside the gene matches. CDR3 nucleotides: TGTGCCAGCAGCTTAACGACAGGGAATGGCTACACCTTC. This encodes CASSLTTGNGYTF.

The chain employs TRBV7-9 and TRBJ2-2, with TRBD2 as a possible D gene (6 bases). The germline gives CDR1 SEHNR, CDR2 FQNEAQ (reference sequence). There are 16 residues in the CDR3. V was trimmed by 2 bases and J by 2 bases, leaving 12 bases between them. This chain's CDR3 is CASSLTRDLNTGELFF. Here the CDR3 DNA reads TGTGCCAGCAGCTTAACTAGGGACTTAAACACCGGGGAGCTGTTTTTT.

This sequence joins TRBV28 and TRBJ1-5; unclear D gene. The V gene lost 7 bases and the J gene lost 2 bases, with 15 bases spanning the gap. There are 15 residues in the CDR3. CDR1 and CDR2 (germline): MDHEN, SYDVKM. The CDR3 region has the DNA TGTGCCAGCAAGGTGCCCAGGCGGGGCAATCAGCCCCAGCATTTT. Protein: CASKVPRRGNQPQHF.

This chain joins TRBV19 and TRBJ2-5; 8 nucleotides line up with TRBD2. The CDR3 is 13 amino acids. Germline trimming cut 5 bases from V and 4 bases from J; bases unmatched to any gene: 3. Germline CDR1 and CDR2: LNHDA and SQIVND (reference sequence). The CDR3 DNA is TGTGCCAGTAGTCCCGGGACTAGAGAGACCCAGTACTTC. Its protein product is CASSPGTRETQYF.